These 9 T cell receptor beta chains originate from one sample sequenced in a study of shared clonotypes between healthy human individuals. The method was immunoSEQ multiplex PCR; TCRdb's version includes in-frame clones alone and lacks a portion of them. The sample shows about 530,000 clones, around 96% of them seen only once. Sequences were obtained from naive CD4+ T cells sorted from blood. The subset here: CD45RA+ positively selected. The receptors come from a woman younger than 45 in good health.

This clone was seen only once. The gene calls are TRBV25-1 and TRBJ1-1, with a possible D match to TRBD1 (5 bases). Germline-derived CDR1 and CDR2 are MGHDK and SYGVNS. Trimming pared 6 bases from V and 0 bases from J, leaving 8 bases between. The CDR3 sequence is 13 residues long. CDR3 nucleotides: TGTGCCAGCAGGGGGGGAATGAACACTGAAGCTTTCTTT. Residues: CASRGGMNTEAFF. The full variable domain, completed using reference TRBV25-1 and TRBJ1-1, is EADIYQTPRYLVIGTGKKITLECSQTMGHDKMYWYQQDPGMELHLIHYSYGVNSTEKGDLSSESTVSRIRTEHFPLTLESARPSHTSQYLCASRGGMNTEAFFGQGTRLTVV.

This CDR3 is CASSQDRGAGGQETQYF. In nucleotides, the CDR3 is TGCGCCAGCAGCCAAGATCGGGGAGCGGGGGGCCAAGAGACCCAGTACTTC. The chain links TRBV4-1 to TRBJ2-5; 9 bases are shared with TRBD2. The V gene's germline CDR1 is MGHRA and CDR2 YSYEKL. V lost 0 bases and J lost 1; bases outside the gene matches: 6. The CDR3 has 17 residues.

The CDR3 region has the DNA TGTGCCACATCACCGGGACCACCGGCAGATACGCAGTATTTT. Its protein is CATSPGPPADTQYF. The chain joins TRBV19 to TRBJ2-3; the D call may be TRBD1 or TRBD2 (5 bases each). Trimming shortened V by 10 bases and J by 4 bases, and 18 bases separated the two germline ends. Germline V gene lookup returns CDR1 LNHDA and CDR2 SQIVND (reference sequence). The CDR3 covers 14 residues.

This chain links TRBV5-1 with TRBJ2-7; 12 bases match TRBD1. V lost 0 bases, J lost 2 bases, and 6 bases stayed unmatched. CDR1 is SGHRS and CDR2 is YFSETQ in the germline V gene. The CDR3 runs 17 residues. CDR3: CASSLAVGTGGPYEQYF. CDR3 sequence (DNA): TGCGCCAGCAGCTTGGCTGTTGGGACAGGGGGCCCCTACGAGCAGTACTTC.

The chain is built from TRBV7-2 and TRBJ2-5; D gene uncertain. The germline V and J ends were trimmed by 1 base and 5 bases, with 11 bases remaining between them. This CDR3 has 14 residues. The germline gives CDR1 SGHTA, CDR2 FQGNSA. CDR3 in amino acids: CASSLGLRVETQYF. CDR3 in DNA: TGTGCCAGCAGCTTAGGGTTAAGGGTCGAGACCCAGTACTTC.

The sample holds one count of this clone. The V call is TRBV29-1, the J call TRBJ1-5; D remains unclear. Germline V CDR1 and CDR2: SQVTM, ANQGSEA. Trimming shortened V by 3 bases and J by 4 bases, and 10 bases separated the two germline ends. This CDR3 spans 13 amino acids. The CDR3 nucleotides read TGCAGCGTTGAGATAGGGAGTAATCAGCCCCAGCATTTT. It is translated as CSVEIGSNQPQHF.

The chain's CDR3 is CASYQSGNEQFF. The DNA for the CDR3 is TGTGCCAGCTACCAAAGCGGGAATGAGCAGTTCTTC. The chain recombines TRBV18 with TRBJ2-1; possibly TRBD2 for D (6 bases). Germline V CDR1 and CDR2: KGHSH, LQKENI. Between the trimmed V and J ends, which lost 7 bases and 7 bases, there was a span of 11 bases. The CDR3 spans 12 residues.

The rearrangement joins TRBV14 to TRBJ2-5; D is possibly TRBD1 (6 bases). Judging by the DNA end, TRBJ2-7 fits better; the J call may be wrong. The CDR3 extends over 19 amino acids. Germline V lookup: CDR1 SGHDN, CDR2 FVKESK. In DNA form, the CDR3 reads TGTGCCAGCAGCCAAGATATGTTAAGAGGGGACACCGAACCCTACGAGCAGTACTTC. Translation gives CASSQDMLRGDTEPYEQYF.

CDR3 sequence reads: CASSLRRSGDHEQYF. CDR3 nucleotides: TGTGCCAGCAGCTTGCGCCGTTCCGGGGACCACGAGCAGTACTTC. V usage is TRBV7-9 and J usage is TRBJ2-7, with D perhaps given as TRBD1 or TRBD2 (5 bases each). This CDR3 spans 15 amino acids. Per the germline V gene, CDR1 is SEHNR and CDR2 is FQNEAQ (reference sequence). The V and J ends lost 3 bases and 5 bases respectively, with 17 bases between them.